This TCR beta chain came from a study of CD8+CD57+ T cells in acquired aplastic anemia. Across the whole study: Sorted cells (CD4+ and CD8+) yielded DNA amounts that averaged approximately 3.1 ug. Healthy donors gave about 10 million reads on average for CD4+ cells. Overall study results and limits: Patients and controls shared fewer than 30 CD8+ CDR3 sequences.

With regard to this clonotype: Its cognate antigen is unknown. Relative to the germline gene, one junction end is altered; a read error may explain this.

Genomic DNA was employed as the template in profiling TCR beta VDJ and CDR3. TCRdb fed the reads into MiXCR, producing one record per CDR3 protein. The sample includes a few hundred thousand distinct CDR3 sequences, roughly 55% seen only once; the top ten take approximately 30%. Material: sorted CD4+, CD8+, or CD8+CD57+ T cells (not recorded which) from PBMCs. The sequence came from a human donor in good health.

The CDR3 loop is CAGSSGGLYEQFF. Here the CDR3 DNA reads TGTGCCGGCAGCTCAGGGGGGCTCTACGAGCAGTTCTTC. This chain links TRBV7-8 with TRBJ2-1; D perhaps matches TRBD1 (7 bases). CDR3 length: 13 amino acids. The germline gives CDR1 SGHVS, CDR2 FQNEAQ.